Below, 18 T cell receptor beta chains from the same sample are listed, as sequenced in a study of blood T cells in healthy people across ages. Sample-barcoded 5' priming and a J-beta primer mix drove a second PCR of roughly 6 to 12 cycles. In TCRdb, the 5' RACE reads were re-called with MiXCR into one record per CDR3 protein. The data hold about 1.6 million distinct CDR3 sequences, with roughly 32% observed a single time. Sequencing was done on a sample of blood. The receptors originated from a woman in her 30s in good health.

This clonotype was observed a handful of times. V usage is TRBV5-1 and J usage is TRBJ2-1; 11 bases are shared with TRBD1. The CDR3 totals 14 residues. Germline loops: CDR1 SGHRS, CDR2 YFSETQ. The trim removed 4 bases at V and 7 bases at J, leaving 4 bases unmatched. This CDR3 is CASSQDRGRNEQFF. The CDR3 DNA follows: TGCGCCAGCAGCCAGGACAGGGGGCGGAATGAGCAGTTCTTC.

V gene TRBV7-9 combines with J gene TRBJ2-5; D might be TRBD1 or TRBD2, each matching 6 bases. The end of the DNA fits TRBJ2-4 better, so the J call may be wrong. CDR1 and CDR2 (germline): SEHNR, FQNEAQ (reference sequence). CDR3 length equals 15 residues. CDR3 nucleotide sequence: TGTGCCAGCAGCTCCCGGCGGGACATCGGAGACATTCAGTACTTC. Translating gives CASSSRRDIGDIQYF.

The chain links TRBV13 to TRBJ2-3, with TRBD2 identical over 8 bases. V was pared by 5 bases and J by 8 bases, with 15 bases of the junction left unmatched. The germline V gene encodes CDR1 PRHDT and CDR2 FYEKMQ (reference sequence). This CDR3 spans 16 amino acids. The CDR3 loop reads CASSTAGRALRGTQYF. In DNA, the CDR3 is TGTGCCAGCAGCACCGCCGGGAGGGCCCTTAGGGGTACGCAGTATTTT.

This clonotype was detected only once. The chain's CDR3 is CASSQDWAGDDYGYTF. The CDR3 DNA reads TGTGCCAGCAGCCAAGATTGGGCAGGGGACGACTATGGCTACACCTTC. The chain uses TRBV3-1 and TRBJ1-2, with D perhaps matching TRBD1 (6 bases). The CDR3 sequence is 16 residues long. The V end was cut by 0 bases, the J end by 3 bases, with 14 bases between. In germline, CDR1 is LGHDT, CDR2 YNNKEL (reference sequence).

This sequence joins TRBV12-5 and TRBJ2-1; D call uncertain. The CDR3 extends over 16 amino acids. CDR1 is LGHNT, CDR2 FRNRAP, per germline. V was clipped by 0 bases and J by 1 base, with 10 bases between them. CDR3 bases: TGTGCTAGTGGTTTGGTTCTCGGGCCGTCCTACAATGAGCAGTTCTTC. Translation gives CASGLVLGPSYNEQFF. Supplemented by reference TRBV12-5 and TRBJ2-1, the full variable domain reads DARVTQTPRHKVTEMGQEVTMRCQPILGHNTVFWYRQTMMQGLELLAYFRNRAPLDDSGMPKDRFSAEMPDATLATLKIQPSEPRDSAVYFCASGLVLGPSYNEQFFGPGTRLTVL.

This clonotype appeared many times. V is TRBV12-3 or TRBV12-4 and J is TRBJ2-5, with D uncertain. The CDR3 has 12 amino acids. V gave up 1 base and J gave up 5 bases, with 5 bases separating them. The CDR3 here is CASSLGPETQYF. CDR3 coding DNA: TGTGCCAGCAGTTTAGGCCCGGAGACCCAGTACTTC.

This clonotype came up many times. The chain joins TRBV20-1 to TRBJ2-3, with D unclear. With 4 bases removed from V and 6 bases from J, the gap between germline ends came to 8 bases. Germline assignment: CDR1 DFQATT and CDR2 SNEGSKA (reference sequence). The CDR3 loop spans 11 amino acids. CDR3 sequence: CSATWTDTQYF. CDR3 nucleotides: TGCAGTGCTACCTGGACGGATACGCAGTATTTT.

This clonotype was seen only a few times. This chain's CDR3 is CSVFWGRGTDTQYF. The CDR3 DNA sequence: TGCAGCGTGTTTTGGGGGAGAGGGACAGATACGCAGTATTTT. The chain combines TRBV29-1 with TRBJ2-3; D could derive from TRBD1 or TRBD2 (5 bases each). Germline loops: CDR1 SQVTM, CDR2 ANQGSEA. V dropped 6 bases and J dropped 3 bases, with 16 bases sitting between them. The CDR3 has 14 amino acids.

CDR3 sequence reads: CASSLGPSGGSYEQYF. CDR3 nucleotide sequence: TGCGCCAGCAGCTTGGGTCCTAGCGGGGGATCCTACGAGCAGTACTTC. This sequence joins TRBV5-1 and TRBJ2-7; 10 bases agree with TRBD2. Germline V gene data show CDR1 as SGHRS and CDR2 as YFSETQ. The CDR3 spans 16 residues. V trimming: 0 bases; J trimming: 1 base; junction bases outside the gene matches: 4.

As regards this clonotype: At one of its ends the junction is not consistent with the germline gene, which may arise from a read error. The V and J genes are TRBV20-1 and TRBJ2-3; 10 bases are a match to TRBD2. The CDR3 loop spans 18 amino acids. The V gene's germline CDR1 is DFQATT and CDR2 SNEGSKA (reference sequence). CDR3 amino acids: CSAREGAGGPVSTDTQYF. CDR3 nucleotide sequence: TGCAGTGCTAGAGAGGGAGCGGGGGGGCCGGTTAGCACAGATACACAGTATTTT.

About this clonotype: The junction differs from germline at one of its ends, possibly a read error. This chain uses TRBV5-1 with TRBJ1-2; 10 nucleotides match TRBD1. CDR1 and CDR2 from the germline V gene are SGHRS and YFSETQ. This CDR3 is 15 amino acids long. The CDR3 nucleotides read TGCGCCAGCGGCTTGGGACAGGGGCTTATGGATGGCTACACCTTC. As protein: CASGLGQGLMDGYTF.

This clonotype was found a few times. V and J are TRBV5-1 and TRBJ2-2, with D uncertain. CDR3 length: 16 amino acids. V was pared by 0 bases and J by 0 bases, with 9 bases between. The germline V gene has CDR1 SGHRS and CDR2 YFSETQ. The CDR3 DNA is TGCGCCAGCAGCTTGGATCTAATCCCGAACACCGGGGAGCTGTTTTTT. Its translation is CASSLDLIPNTGELFF.

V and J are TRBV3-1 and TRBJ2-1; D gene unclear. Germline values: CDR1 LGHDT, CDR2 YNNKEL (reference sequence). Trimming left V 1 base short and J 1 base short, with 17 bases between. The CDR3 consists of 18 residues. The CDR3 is CASSQVFGVTISYNEQFF. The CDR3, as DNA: TGTGCCAGCAGCCAAGTTTTTGGGGTAACCATATCCTACAATGAGCAGTTCTTC.

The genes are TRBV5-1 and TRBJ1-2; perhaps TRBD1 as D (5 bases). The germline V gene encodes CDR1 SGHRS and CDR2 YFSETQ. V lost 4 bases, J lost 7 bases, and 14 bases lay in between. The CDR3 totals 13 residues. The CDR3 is CASSHRTSGGYTF. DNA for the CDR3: TGCGCCAGCAGCCACAGGACTTCGGGTGGCTACACCTTC.

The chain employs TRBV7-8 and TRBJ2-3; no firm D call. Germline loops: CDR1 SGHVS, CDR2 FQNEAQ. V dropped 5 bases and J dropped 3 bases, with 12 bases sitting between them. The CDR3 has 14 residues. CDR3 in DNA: TGTGCCAGCAGCCACAGATCTCCGACAGATACGCAGTATTTT. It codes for CASSHRSPTDTQYF.

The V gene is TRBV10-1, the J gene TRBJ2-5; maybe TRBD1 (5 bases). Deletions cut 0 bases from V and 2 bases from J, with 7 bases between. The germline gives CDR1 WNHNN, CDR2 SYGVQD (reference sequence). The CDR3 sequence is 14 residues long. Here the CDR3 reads CASSESTAQETQYF. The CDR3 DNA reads TGCGCCAGCAGTGAGTCGACAGCTCAAGAGACCCAGTACTTC.

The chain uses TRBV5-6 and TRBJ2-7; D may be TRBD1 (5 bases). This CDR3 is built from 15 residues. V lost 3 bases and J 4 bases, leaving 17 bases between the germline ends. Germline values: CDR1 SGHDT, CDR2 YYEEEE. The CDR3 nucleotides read TGTGCCAGCAGCTCCCCACCCGGTGGGGCGTACGAGCAGTACTTC. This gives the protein CASSSPPGGAYEQYF.

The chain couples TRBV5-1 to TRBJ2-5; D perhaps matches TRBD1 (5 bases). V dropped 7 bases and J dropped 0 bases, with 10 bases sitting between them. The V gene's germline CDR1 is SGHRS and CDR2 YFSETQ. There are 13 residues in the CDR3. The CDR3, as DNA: TGCGCCAGCGGGGCGACCCACCAAGAGACCCAGTACTTC. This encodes CASGATHQETQYF.